Listed below are T cell receptor beta chains from one sample, sequenced in a study of T cells in Graves' hyperthyroidism and ophthalmopathy. TCRdb analysed the multiplex PCR reads with MiXCR anew, one entry per CDR3 protein. The sample carries hundreds of thousands of distinct CDR3 sequences, roughly 15% recorded once. The sample was blood. The source of these receptors is a woman in her forties or fifties with Graves' ophthalmopathy. Both conserved end residues are part of each CDR3. A D gene is named only where the DNA matches it firmly. Part of the rows lack a size; the others show once, few, many or a class for expanded clones.

d_gene,v_gene,abundance,j_gene,CDR3nt,CDR3aa
TRBD2,TRBV20-1,many,TRBJ2-3,TGCAGTGTGAGAGGACTAGCGGGAGGAACGAATACGCAGTATTTT,CSVRGLAGGTNTQYF
TRBD1,TRBV7-2,many,TRBJ2-5,TGTGCCAGCAGCTTAGTGGACAGGGAAGAAGAGACCCAGTACTTC,CASSLVDREEETQYF
TRBD2,TRBV29-1,few,TRBJ2-7,TGCAGCGTTGTAAATTCGGGGGGACTAGTATCCTACGAGCAGTACTTC,CSVVNSGGLVSYEQYF
-,TRBV12-3/TRBV12-4,many,TRBJ2-1,TGTGCCAGCAGTCCTCTACCCAGGGGAAACAATGAGCAGTTCTTC,CASSPLPRGNNEQFF
-,TRBV29-1,many,TRBJ2-7,TGCAGCGTTTCACCCCCGGGCAGGCCGGTCTACGAGCAGTACTTC,CSVSPPGRPVYEQYF
-,TRBV7-9,many,TRBJ1-5,TGTGCCAGCCTGACGAGCAATCAGCCCCAGCATTTT,CASLTSNQPQHF
-,TRBV7-9,-,TRBJ1-1,TGTGCCAGCAGCTTAGCGAGGCAGGACACTGAAGCTTTCTTT,CASSLARQDTEAFF
-,TRBV10-3,-,TRBJ1-1,TGTGCCATCAGTAGGGACCCCATGAACACTGAAGCTTTCTTT,CAISRDPMNTEAFF
TRBD1,TRBV27,many,TRBJ1-5,TGTGCCAGCAGTCCCCGGGACAGAGGCAATCAGCCCCAGCATTTT,CASSPRDRGNQPQHF
-,TRBV18,-,TRBJ1-3,TGTGCCAGCTCCCACGGGTCCTCTGGAAACACCATATATTTT,CASSHGSSGNTIYF
TRBD1,TRBV6-2/TRBV6-3,many,TRBJ1-5,TGTGCCAGCAGTGTCGATTTAAGAGGACAGGGAGGCAATCAGCCCCAGCATTTT,CASSVDLRGQGGNQPQHF
TRBD1,TRBV6-2/TRBV6-3,many,TRBJ2-7,TGTGCCAGCGCCAGGACCATGACAGGGGGCAGGATCTACGAGCAGTACTTC,CASARTMTGGRIYEQYF
-,TRBV2,-,TRBJ2-7,TGTGCCAGCACTTTGCCAACCGGGTCTCCGAAAAGGGAGCAGTACTTC,CASTLPTGSPKREQYF
TRBD2,TRBV7-3,many,TRBJ2-5,TGTGCCAGCAGCTTAACTATAGCGGGAAAAGAGACCCAGTACTTC,CASSLTIAGKETQYF
-,TRBV28,few,TRBJ1-2,TGTGCCAGCAGCCCCCTGACATTTTCTAACTATGGCTACACCTTC,CASSPLTFSNYGYTF
-,TRBV3-1,many,TRBJ1-1,TGTGCCAGCAGCCAAGTTGGGGGGGCTAGGGGCACTGAAGCTTTCTTT,CASSQVGGARGTEAFF
TRBD2,TRBV7-8,once,TRBJ2-5,TGTGCCAGCAGCTTAGGTCCCGGGAGGGCCCTGGAGACCCAGTACTTC,CASSLGPGRALETQYF
-,TRBV30,many,TRBJ1-2,TGTGCCTGGAGTGAGGGGGTTGGGAGCTATGGCTACACCTTC,CAWSEGVGSYGYTF
TRBD2,TRBV6-2/TRBV6-3,many,TRBJ2-7,TGTGCCAGCAGTTACGCGGGAGGTTCACACGAGCAGTACTTC,CASSYAGGSHEQYF
TRBD2,TRBV6-2/TRBV6-3,few,TRBJ2-1,TGTGCCAGCAGCCCCCTCAAAACTCTAGCGGGAGGGGGCTTGGATGAGCAGTTCTTC,CASSPLKTLAGGGLDEQFF
-,TRBV19,few,TRBJ2-1,TGTGCCAGTAGTATACTTGAGGGCAGGGGAAAGTTCTTC,CASSILEGRGKFF
-,TRBV27,-,TRBJ1-3,TGTGCCAGCAGTTTATCAGGAATCTCTGGAAACACCATATATTTT,CASSLSGISGNTIYF
-,TRBV7-6,-,TRBJ2-7,TGTGCCAGCAGCTTATCATCCGGACAGTTGCCGGCGGGACCCTACGGGCAGTACTTC,CASSLSSGQLPAGPYGQYF
TRBD2,TRBV6-1,-,TRBJ2-5,TGTGCCAGCAGTGTCGTGCTGGGACTAGCGGGAGAGACCCAGTACTTC,CASSVVLGLAGETQYF
-,TRBV5-1,many,TRBJ2-1,TGCGCCAGCAGCCCCCAGGCGAATCCCAATGAGCAGTTCTTC,CASSPQANPNEQFF
-,TRBV12-3/TRBV12-4,many,TRBJ1-3,TGTGCCAGCAGTTTTTTGGGCTCTGGAAACACCATATATTTT,CASSFLGSGNTIYF
-,TRBV6-5,-,TRBJ1-2,TGTGCCAGCAGTTCTACGGGCAGTTTGAACTATGGCTACACCTTC,CASSSTGSLNYGYTF
TRBD2,TRBV7-8,few,TRBJ2-7,TGTGCCAGCAGCTTAGCGCTCGGAGGTAGCGGGAGGGTCTCCTACGAGCAGTACTTC,CASSLALGGSGRVSYEQYF
-,TRBV20-1,few,TRBJ2-1,TGCAGTGCTAGTTACGATGAGCAGTTCTTC,CSASYDEQFF
TRBD2,TRBV12-3/TRBV12-4,many,TRBJ2-1,TGTGCCAGCAGCGTCCTGAGCGGGGTCATTGAGCAGTTCTTC,CASSVLSGVIEQFF
-,TRBV15,many,TRBJ2-1,TGTGCCACCAGCCCTATGGGGCAGGGAGAAGGTGAGCAGTTCTTC,CATSPMGQGEGEQFF
-,TRBV6-5,-,TRBJ2-1,TGTGCCAGCAGTTCCCGACAGCACAATGAGCAGTTCTTC,CASSSRQHNEQFF
TRBD2,TRBV6-2/TRBV6-3,many,TRBJ2-3,TGTGCCAGCAGCAAACTAGCGGGAGGCACAGATACGCAGTATTTT,CASSKLAGGTDTQYF
TRBD2,TRBV7-8,many,TRBJ2-5,TGTGCCAGCAGCTTATTTGGGGCGGGAGGTGGAGAGACCCAGTACTTC,CASSLFGAGGGETQYF
-,TRBV28,few,TRBJ1-2,TGTGCCAGCAGTGAATTGACAGGCTATGGCTACACCTTC,CASSELTGYGYTF
-,TRBV9,few,TRBJ2-7,TGTGCCAGCAGCGTAACCGGGACATACAACTACGAGCAGTACTTC,CASSVTGTYNYEQYF
-,TRBV7-3,many,TRBJ2-5,TGTGCCAGCAGCTTAGGAAATACGGGCGAGACCCAGTACTTC,CASSLGNTGETQYF
-,TRBV28,few,TRBJ1-2,TGTGCCAGCAGTTTACCCCCGTACTCCTATGGCTACACCTTC,CASSLPPYSYGYTF
-,TRBV11-2,many,TRBJ2-7,TGTGCCAGCAGCGGTAGGTCCGAGCAGTACTTC,CASSGRSEQYF
-,TRBV6-2/TRBV6-3,many,TRBJ2-6,TGTGCCAGCAGCAAGGGCCGCTCTGGGGCCAACGTCCTGACTTTC,CASSKGRSGANVLTF
-,TRBV9,few,TRBJ2-3,TGTGCCAGCAGCGTAGCCGGCCACACAGATACGCAGTATTTT,CASSVAGHTDTQYF
TRBD2,TRBV7-9,many,TRBJ2-7,TGTGCAGTTGGGCTAGCGGGGAGTCATGGCTACGAGCAGTACTTC,CAVGLAGSHGYEQYF
TRBD1,TRBV10-3,few,TRBJ2-5,TGTGCCACCAAGGACAGGGAAGAGACCCAGTACTTC,CATKDREETQYF
-,TRBV20-1,many,TRBJ1-2,TGCAGTGCTCCTTCCCGGGACACTCCGGGTGGTGGCTACACCTTC,CSAPSRDTPGGGYTF
-,TRBV20-1,many,TRBJ1-5,TGCAGTGCTAACCAGGGGAATCAGCCCCAGCATTTT,CSANQGNQPQHF
TRBD1,TRBV29-1,few,TRBJ1-1,TGCAGCGTTGCAGCGGGACAGGGGAACACTGAAGCTTTCTTT,CSVAAGQGNTEAFF
-,TRBV30,many,TRBJ2-2,TGTGCCTGGAGTGTTCAGGTTAACACCGGGGAGCTGTTTTTT,CAWSVQVNTGELFF
TRBD2,TRBV7-9,-,TRBJ2-1,TGTGCCAGCAGCGACCGAAGGGAGGGCTACAATGAGCAGTTCTTC,CASSDRREGYNEQFF
TRBD2,TRBV2,many,TRBJ2-5,TGTGCCAGCAGTGAAGGCGGGAGTAGGCAAGAGACCCAGTACTTC,CASSEGGSRQETQYF
-,TRBV5-5,many,TRBJ1-1,TGTGCCAGCAGACAGGGACAATCATCGAACACTGAAGCTTTCTTT,CASRQGQSSNTEAFF
TRBD2,TRBV12-3/TRBV12-4,many,TRBJ2-3,TGTGCCAGCAGTTTAGGGCTAGCGGGAGTTCGGTACACAGATACGCAGTATTTT,CASSLGLAGVRYTDTQYF
TRBD1,TRBV7-2,few,TRBJ1-2,TGTGCCAGCAGCCTCAATCCTCAGGACAGGAGCTATGGCTACACCTTC,CASSLNPQDRSYGYTF
TRBD2,TRBV7-8,many,TRBJ2-1,TGTGCCAGCAGCTTAGAGGCAGCGGGAGGCTATGAGCAGTTCTTC,CASSLEAAGGYEQFF
TRBD1,TRBV4-3,-,TRBJ2-4,TGCGCCAGCAGCCAAGATCGGTGGACAGGGGACATTCAGTACTTC,CASSQDRWTGDIQYF